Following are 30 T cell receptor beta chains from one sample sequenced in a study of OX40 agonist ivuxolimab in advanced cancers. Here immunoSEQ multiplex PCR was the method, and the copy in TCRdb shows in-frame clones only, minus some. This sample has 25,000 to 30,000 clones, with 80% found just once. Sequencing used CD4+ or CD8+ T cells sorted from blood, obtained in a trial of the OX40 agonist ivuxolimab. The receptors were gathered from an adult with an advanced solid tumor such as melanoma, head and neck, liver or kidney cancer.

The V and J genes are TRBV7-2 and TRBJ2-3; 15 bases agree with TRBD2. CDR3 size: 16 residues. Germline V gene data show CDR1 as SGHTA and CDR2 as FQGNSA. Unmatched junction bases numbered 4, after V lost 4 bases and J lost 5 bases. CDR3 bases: TGTGCCAGCAGCTCAGGACTAGCGGGGGGGCGAGATACGCAGTATTTT. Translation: CASSSGLAGGRDTQYF.

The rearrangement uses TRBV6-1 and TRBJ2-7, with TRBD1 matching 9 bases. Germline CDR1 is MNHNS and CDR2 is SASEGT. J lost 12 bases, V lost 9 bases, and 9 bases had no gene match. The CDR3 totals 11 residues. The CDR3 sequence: CASGGTGSPYF. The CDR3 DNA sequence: TGTGCCAGTGGGGGGACAGGGTCCCCGTACTTC.

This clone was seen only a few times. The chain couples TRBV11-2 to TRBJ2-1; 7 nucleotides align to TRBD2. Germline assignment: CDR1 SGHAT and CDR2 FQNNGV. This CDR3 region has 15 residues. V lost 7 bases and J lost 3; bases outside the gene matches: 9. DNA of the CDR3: TGTGCCAGCACCCTGTGGGGGGGAGACTACAATGAGCAGTTCTTC. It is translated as CASTLWGGDYNEQFF.

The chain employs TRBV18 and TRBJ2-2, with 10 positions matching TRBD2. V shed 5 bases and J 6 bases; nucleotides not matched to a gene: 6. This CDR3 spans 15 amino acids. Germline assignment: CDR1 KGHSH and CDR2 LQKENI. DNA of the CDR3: TGTGCCAGCTCAGACGGTGGGACTAGCGCCGGGGAGCTGTTTTTT. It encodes CASSDGGTSAGELFF.

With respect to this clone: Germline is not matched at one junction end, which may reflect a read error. The CDR3 DNA reads TGTGCCAGCAGTTACTCGCGGGGGCTATACAATGAGCAGTTCTTC. Its translation is CASSYSRGLYNEQFF. J is TRBJ2-1 and V is TRBV6-4; D is possibly TRBD2 (7 bases). The CDR3 loop spans 15 amino acids. The germline gives CDR1 MRHNA, CDR2 SNTAGT.

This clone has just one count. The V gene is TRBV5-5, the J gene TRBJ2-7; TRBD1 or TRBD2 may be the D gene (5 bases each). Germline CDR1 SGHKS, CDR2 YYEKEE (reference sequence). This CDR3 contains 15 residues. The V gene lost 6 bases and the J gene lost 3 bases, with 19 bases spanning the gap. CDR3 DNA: TGTGCCAGCACCCTACTGGGGCTCGGGGACTACGAGCAGTACTTC. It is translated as CASTLLGLGDYEQYF.

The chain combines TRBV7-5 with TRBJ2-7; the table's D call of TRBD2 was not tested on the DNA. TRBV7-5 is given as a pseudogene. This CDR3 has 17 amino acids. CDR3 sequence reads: CASSLALETVSSYEQYF. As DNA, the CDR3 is TGTGCCAGCAGCTTAGCGTTGGAGACGGTAAGCTCCTACGAGCAGTACTTC.

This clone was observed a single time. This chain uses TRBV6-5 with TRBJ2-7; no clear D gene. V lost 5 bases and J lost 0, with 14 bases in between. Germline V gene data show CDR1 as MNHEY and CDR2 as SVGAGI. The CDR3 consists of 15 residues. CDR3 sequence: CASSNPLVSSYEQYF. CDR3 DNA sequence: TGTGCCAGCAGTAACCCTTTGGTAAGCTCCTACGAGCAGTACTTC.

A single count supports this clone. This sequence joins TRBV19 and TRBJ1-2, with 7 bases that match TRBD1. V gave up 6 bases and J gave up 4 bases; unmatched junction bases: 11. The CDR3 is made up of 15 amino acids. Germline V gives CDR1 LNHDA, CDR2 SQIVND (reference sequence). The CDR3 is CASSSRGQTSYGYTF. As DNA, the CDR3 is TGTGCCAGTAGCTCGCGGGGACAGACTAGCTATGGCTACACCTTC. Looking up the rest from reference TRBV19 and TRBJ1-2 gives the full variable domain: DGGITQSPKYLFRKEGQNVTLSCEQNLNHDAMYWYRQDPGQGLRLIYYSQIVNDFQKGDIAEGYSVSREKKESFPLTVTSAQKNPTAFYLCASSSRGQTSYGYTFGSGTRLTVV.

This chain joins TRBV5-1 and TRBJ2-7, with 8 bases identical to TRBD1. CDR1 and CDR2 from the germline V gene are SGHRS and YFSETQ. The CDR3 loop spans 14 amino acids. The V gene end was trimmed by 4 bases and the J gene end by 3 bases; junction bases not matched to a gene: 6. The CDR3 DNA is TGCGCCAGCAGCCCAGGGACAGGAAACTACGAGCAGTACTTC. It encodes CASSPGTGNYEQYF.

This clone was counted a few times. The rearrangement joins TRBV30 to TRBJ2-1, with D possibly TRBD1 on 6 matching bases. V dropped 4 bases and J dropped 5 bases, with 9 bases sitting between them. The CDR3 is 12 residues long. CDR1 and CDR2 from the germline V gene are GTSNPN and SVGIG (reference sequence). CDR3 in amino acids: CAWTGQNNEQFF. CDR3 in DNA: TGTGCCTGGACCGGACAGAACAATGAGCAGTTCTTC. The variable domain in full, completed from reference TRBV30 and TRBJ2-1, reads SQTIHQWPATLVQPVGSPLSLECTVEGTSNPNLYWYRQAAGRGLQLLFYSVGIGQISSEVPQNLSASRPQDRQFILSSKKLLLSDSGFYLCAWTGQNNEQFFGPGTRLTVL.

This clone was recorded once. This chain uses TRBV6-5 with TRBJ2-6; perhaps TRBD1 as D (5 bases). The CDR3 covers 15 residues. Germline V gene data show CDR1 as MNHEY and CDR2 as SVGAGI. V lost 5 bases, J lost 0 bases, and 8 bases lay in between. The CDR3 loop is CASSPQASGANVLTF. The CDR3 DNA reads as TGTGCCAGCAGTCCACAGGCCTCTGGGGCCAACGTCCTGACTTTC.

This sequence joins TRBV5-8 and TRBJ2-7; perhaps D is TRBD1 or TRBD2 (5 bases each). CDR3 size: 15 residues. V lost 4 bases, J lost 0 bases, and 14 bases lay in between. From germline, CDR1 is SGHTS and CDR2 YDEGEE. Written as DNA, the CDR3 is TGTGCCAGCAGCCAAGGGACGGATAACTCCTACGAGCAGTACTTC. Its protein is CASSQGTDNSYEQYF. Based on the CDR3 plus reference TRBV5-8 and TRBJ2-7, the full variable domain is EAGVTQSPTHLIKTRGQQATLRCSPISGHTSVYWYQQALGLGLQFLLWYDEGEERNRGNFPPRFSGRQFPNYSSELNVNALELEDSALYLCASSQGTDNSYEQYFGPGTRLTVT.

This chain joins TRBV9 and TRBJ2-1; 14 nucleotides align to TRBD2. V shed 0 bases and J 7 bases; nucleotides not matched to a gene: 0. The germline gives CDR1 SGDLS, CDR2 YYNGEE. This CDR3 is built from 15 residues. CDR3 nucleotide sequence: TGTGCCAGCAGCGTAGGACTAGCGGGGGGGAATGAGCAGTTCTTC. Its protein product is CASSVGLAGGNEQFF.

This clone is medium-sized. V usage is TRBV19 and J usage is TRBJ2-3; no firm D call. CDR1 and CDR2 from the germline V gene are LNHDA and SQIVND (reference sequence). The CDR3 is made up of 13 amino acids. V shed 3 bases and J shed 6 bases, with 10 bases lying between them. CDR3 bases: TGTGCCAGTAGTATTTTCAGTGCTGATACGCAGTATTTT. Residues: CASSIFSADTQYF.

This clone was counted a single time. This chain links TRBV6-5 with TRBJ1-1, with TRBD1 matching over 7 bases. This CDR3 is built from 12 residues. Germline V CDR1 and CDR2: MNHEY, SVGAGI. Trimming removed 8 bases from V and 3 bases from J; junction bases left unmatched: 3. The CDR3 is CASGQGDTEAFF. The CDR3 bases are TGTGCCAGCGGCCAGGGGGACACTGAAGCTTTCTTT.

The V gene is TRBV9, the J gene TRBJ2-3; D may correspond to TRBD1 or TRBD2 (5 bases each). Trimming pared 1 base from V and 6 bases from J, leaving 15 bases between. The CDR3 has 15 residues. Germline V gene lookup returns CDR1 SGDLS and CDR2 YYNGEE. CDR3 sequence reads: CASSVRGVVQDTQYF. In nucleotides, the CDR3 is TGTGCCAGCAGCGTAAGAGGGGTGGTGCAGGATACGCAGTATTTT.

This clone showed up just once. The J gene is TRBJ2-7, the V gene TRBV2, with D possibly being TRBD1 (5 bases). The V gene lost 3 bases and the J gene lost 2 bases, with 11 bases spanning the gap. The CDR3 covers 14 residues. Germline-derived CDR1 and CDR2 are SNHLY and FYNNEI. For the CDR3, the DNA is TGTGCCAGCAGTGATGGACAAACCACCTACGAGCAGTACTTC. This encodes CASSDGQTTYEQYF.

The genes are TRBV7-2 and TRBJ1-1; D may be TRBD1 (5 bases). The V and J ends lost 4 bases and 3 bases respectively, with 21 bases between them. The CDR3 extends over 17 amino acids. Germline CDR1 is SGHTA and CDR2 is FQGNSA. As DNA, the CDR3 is TGTGCCAGCAGCTCCCCTGGTTCCGGGGGACGGTACACTGAAGCTTTCTTT. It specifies CASSSPGSGGRYTEAFF.

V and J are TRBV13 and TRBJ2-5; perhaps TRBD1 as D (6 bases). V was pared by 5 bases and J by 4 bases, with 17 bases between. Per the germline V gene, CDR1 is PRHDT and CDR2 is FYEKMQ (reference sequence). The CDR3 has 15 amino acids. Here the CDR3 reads CASSANQGPRETQYF. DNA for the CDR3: TGTGCCAGCAGCGCGAACCAGGGGCCGCGAGAGACCCAGTACTTC.

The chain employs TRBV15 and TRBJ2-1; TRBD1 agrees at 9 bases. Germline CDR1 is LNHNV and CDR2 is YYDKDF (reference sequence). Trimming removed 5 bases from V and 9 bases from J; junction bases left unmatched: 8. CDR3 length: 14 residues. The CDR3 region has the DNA TGTGCCACCAGCTCGTCCGGACAGGGGTTTGAGCAGTTCTTC. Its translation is CATSSSGQGFEQFF.

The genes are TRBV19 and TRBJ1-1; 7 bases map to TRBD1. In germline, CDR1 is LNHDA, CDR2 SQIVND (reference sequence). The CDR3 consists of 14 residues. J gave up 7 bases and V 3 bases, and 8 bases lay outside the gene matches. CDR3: CASSIARGSSEAFF. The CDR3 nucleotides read TGTGCCAGTAGTATTGCCAGGGGGAGTAGTGAAGCTTTCTTT. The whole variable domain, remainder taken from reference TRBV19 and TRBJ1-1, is DGGITQSPKYLFRKEGQNVTLSCEQNLNHDAMYWYRQDPGQGLRLIYYSQIVNDFQKGDIAEGYSVSREKKESFPLTVTSAQKNPTAFYLCASSIARGSSEAFFGQGTRLTVV.

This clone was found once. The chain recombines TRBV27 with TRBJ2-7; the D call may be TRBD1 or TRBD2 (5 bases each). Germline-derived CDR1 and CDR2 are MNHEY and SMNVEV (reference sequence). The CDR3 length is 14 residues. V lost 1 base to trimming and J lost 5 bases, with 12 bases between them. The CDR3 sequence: CASSLFFGDHEQYF. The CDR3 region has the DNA TGTGCCAGCAGTTTATTTTTCGGGGACCACGAGCAGTACTTC.

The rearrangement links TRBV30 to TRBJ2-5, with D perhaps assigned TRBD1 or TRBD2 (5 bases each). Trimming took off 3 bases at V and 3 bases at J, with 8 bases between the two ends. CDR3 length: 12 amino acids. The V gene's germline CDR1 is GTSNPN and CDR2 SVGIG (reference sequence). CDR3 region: CAWSGTKETQYF. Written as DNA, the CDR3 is TGTGCCTGGAGCGGGACCAAAGAGACCCAGTACTTC.

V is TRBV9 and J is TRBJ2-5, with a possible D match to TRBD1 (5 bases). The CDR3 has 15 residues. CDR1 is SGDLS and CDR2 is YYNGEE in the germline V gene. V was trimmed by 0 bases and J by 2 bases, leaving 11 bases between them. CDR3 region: CASSVARDSQETQYF. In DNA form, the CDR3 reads TGTGCCAGCAGCGTAGCTCGTGACAGTCAAGAGACCCAGTACTTC.

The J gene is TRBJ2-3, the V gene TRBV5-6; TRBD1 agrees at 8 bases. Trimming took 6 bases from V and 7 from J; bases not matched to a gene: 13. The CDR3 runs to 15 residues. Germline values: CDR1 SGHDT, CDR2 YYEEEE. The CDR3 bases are TGTGCCAGCATCTTCACCAGCCGGGACAGGAATACGCAGTATTTT. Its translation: CASIFTSRDRNTQYF.

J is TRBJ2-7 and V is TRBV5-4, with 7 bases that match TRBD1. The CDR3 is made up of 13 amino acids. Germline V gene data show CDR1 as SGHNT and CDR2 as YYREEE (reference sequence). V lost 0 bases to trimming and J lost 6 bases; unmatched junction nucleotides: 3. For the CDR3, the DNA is TGTGCCAGCAGCTTGGGACAGGGTGGCGAGCAGTACTTC. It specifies CASSLGQGGEQYF. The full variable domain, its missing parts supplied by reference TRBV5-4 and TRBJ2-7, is ETGVTQSPTHLIKTRGQQVTLRCSSQSGHNTVSWYQQALGQGPQFIFQYYREEENGRGNFPPRFSGLQFPNYSSELNVNALELDDSALYLCASSLGQGGEQYFGPGTRLTVT.

The CDR3 spells CATSRVDLGGGKETQYF. In DNA, the CDR3 is TGTGCCACCAGCAGAGTGGATCTGGGCGGGGGAAAAGAGACCCAGTACTTC. This chain connects TRBV15 to TRBJ2-5; 7 bases match TRBD2. CDR3 size: 17 residues. V was pared by 1 base and J by 3 bases, with 11 bases of the junction left unmatched. Germline V lookup: CDR1 LNHNV, CDR2 YYDKDF (reference sequence).

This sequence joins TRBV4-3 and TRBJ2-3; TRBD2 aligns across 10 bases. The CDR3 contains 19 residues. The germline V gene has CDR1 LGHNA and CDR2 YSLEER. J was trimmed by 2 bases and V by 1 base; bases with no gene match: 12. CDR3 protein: CASSQGIGGLAEYTDTQYF. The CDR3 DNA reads TGCGCCAGCAGCCAAGGAATTGGAGGACTAGCGGAATACACAGATACGCAGTATTTT.

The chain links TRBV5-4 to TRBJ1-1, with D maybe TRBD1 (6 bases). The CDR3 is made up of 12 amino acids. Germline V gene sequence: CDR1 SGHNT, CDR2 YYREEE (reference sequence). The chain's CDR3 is CAGQRGNTEAFF. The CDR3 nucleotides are TGTGCGGGACAAAGGGGGAACACTGAAGCTTTCTTT.